Each of the 17 T cell receptor beta chains below was sequenced from the same sample in a study of vaccination and CD4 T cells after COVID-19. Oncomine TCR Beta short-read sequencing was applied to DNA from cultured CD4+ T cells. TCRdb reprocessed the PCR reads with MiXCR, giving one entry per CDR3 protein. The sample holds several thousand distinct CDR3 sequences, 40% seen once. For these receptors, no antigen is known. Described treatment: roughly 11-day PBMC culture with coronavirus spike peptide pools or control peptides (ViraFEST assay). Unexposed donor CD4+ T cells predated the COVID-19 pandemic, collected 2011-2018. Sequenced input: CD4+ T cells from blood, cultured in vitro. The receptors come from a human donor in good health.

The chain has TRBV7-8 and TRBJ2-1; the D is unclear. Germline CDR1 reads SGHVS; CDR2 reads FQNEAQ. Deletions cut 6 bases from V and 6 bases from J, with 9 bases between. The CDR3 extends over 12 amino acids. CDR3 residues: CASRLVSNEQFF. The CDR3 DNA is TGTGCCAGCAGACTCGTATCCAATGAGCAGTTCTTC.

The chain has TRBV5-1 and TRBJ2-5; D is unresolved. There are 13 residues in the CDR3. The V and J ends lost 1 base and 4 bases respectively, with 8 bases between them. Germline loops: CDR1 SGHRS, CDR2 YFSETQ. The CDR3: CASSLLWRETQYF. DNA for the CDR3: TGCGCCAGCAGCTTGCTCTGGAGAGAGACCCAGTACTTC. Variable domain in full (rest from reference TRBV5-1 and TRBJ2-5): KAGVTQTPRYLIKTRGQQVTLSCSPISGHRSVSWYQQTPGQGLQFLFEYFSETQRNKGNFPGRFSGRQFSNSRSEMNVSTLELGDSALYLCASSLLWRETQYFGPGTRLLVL.

The chain couples TRBV14 to TRBJ1-1; D is unclear. V dropped 0 bases and J dropped 5 bases, with 7 bases sitting between them. Germline V gene data show CDR1 as SGHDN and CDR2 as FVKESK. The CDR3 covers 13 residues. CDR3 in amino acids: CASSQDRATEAFF. The CDR3 bases are TGTGCCAGCAGCCAAGATAGGGCTACTGAAGCTTTCTTT.

The sample holds a few counts of this clonotype. The chain joins TRBV20-1 to TRBJ2-1; TRBD2 matches at 15 bases. Per germline, CDR1 DFQATT and CDR2 SNEGSKA (reference sequence). This CDR3 spans 14 amino acids. V shed 7 bases, J shed 9 bases, and the junction held 7 bases outside the gene matches. CDR3 DNA: TGCAGTGTTAGGACTAGCGGGGGGGCCGCTGAGCAGTTCTTC. Protein: CSVRTSGGAAEQFF.

The rearrangement joins TRBV27 to TRBJ1-5; 7 bases match TRBD1. CDR3 length: 16 residues. Germline lookup yields CDR1 MNHEY and CDR2 SMNVEV (reference sequence). V lost 5 bases and J lost 1; bases outside the gene matches: 8. In nucleotides, the CDR3 is TGTGCCAGCAGTCCCATAACAGGGGAGAGCAATCAGCCCCAGCATTTT. Translating it yields CASSPITGESNQPQHF.

The chain has TRBV7-9 and TRBJ1-1, with no clear D. CDR3 length: 12 amino acids. V lost 1 base and J 3 bases, leaving 3 bases between the germline ends. Germline lookup yields CDR1 SEHNR and CDR2 FQNEAQ (reference sequence). Here the CDR3 DNA reads TGTGCCAGCAGCTTAGACGACACTGAAGCTTTCTTT. Its translation: CASSLDDTEAFF.

V is TRBV6-1 and J is TRBJ1-1; 7 bases fit TRBD1. The germline V gene encodes CDR1 MNHNS and CDR2 SASEGT. V dropped 6 bases and J dropped 5; count of bases not matched to a gene: 9. CDR3 size: 14 residues. CDR3 protein: CASSNNRGGTEAFF. The CDR3, as DNA: TGTGCCAGCAGCAACAACAGGGGTGGGACTGAAGCTTTCTTT.

This clonotype occurred a few times. The rearrangement uses TRBV2 and TRBJ2-7; 10 positions match TRBD1. Per the germline V gene, CDR1 is SNHLY and CDR2 is FYNNEI. The V segment lost 8 bases and the J segment 7 bases; nucleotides outside the gene matches: 2. The CDR3 contains 11 residues. The CDR3 loop is CASGTGVEQYF. The CDR3 DNA follows: TGTGCCAGCGGGACAGGGGTTGAGCAGTACTTC.

This chain joins TRBV5-6 and TRBJ1-2; TRBD1 matches at 7 bases. The CDR3 runs 13 residues. The V and J ends lost 0 bases and 4 bases, in that order; junction bases with no gene match: 0. Germline values: CDR1 SGHDT, CDR2 YYEEEE. CDR3 nucleotides: TGTGCCAGCAGCTTGGAGGGGGCCTATGGCTACACCTTC. Protein product: CASSLEGAYGYTF.

The chain joins TRBV5-4 to TRBJ2-7; D gene unclear. V lost 5 bases, J lost 0 bases, and 18 bases lay in between. The CDR3 has 16 amino acids. Germline lookup yields CDR1 SGHNT and CDR2 YYREEE (reference sequence). The CDR3 reads CASSRASSRGSYEQYF. The CDR3 DNA sequence: TGTGCCAGCAGTCGGGCTTCGTCTAGAGGCTCCTACGAGCAGTACTTC.

This clonotype showed up just once. CDR3 bases: TGTGCCAGCAGCTTAGTGCTAGTAGGAGGTGACGAGCAGTACTTC. Protein product: CASSLVLVGGDEQYF. The chain has TRBV7-2 and TRBJ2-7, with D possibly TRBD2 on 5 matching bases. Germline CDR1 reads SGHTA; CDR2 reads FQGNSA. Trimming removed 1 base at V and 5 bases at J, with 15 bases between. The CDR3 covers 15 residues.

There are a few counts of this clonotype. The chain couples TRBV30 to TRBJ1-6, with TRBD1 as a possible D gene (6 bases). The germline gives CDR1 GTSNPN, CDR2 SVGIG (reference sequence). V was pared by 5 bases and J by 7 bases, with 12 bases between. The CDR3 loop spans 13 amino acids. CDR3 coding DNA: TGTGCCTGGGCAGGGGACGGGAATTCACCCCTCCACTTT. Its translation is CAWAGDGNSPLHF.

This clonotype came up a few times. V and J are TRBV5-8 and TRBJ1-2, with 8 bases identical to TRBD1. The CDR3 runs to 14 residues. Germline-derived CDR1 and CDR2 are SGHTS and YDEGEE. V lost 2 bases, J lost 4 bases, and 4 bases stayed unmatched. This CDR3 reads CASSFRGQGYGYTF. The DNA of the CDR3 is TGTGCCAGCAGCTTTCGTGGACAGGGCTATGGCTACACCTTC. Full variable domain (rest looked up from reference TRBV5-8 and TRBJ1-2): EAGVTQSPTHLIKTRGQQATLRCSPISGHTSVYWYQQALGLGLQFLLWYDEGEERNRGNFPPRFSGRQFPNYSSELNVNALELEDSALYLCASSFRGQGYGYTFGSGTRLTVV.

This chain joins TRBV20-1 and TRBJ1-2, with D tentatively TRBD1 (5 bases). Germline-derived CDR1 and CDR2 are DFQATT and SNEGSKA (reference sequence). Trimming cost V 5 bases and J 5 bases, with 9 bases left between them. This CDR3 is 11 amino acids long. The CDR3 is CSAGGDYGYTF. DNA for the CDR3: TGCAGTGCTGGGGGAGATTATGGCTACACCTTC.

The chain carries TRBV6-1 and TRBJ2-6; D is unclear. Trimming shortened V by 5 bases and J by 0 bases, and 5 bases separated the two germline ends. The length of the CDR3 is 14 residues. Germline CDR1 reads MNHNS; CDR2 reads SASEGT. In DNA, the CDR3 is TGTGCCAGCAGTAGGGTCTCTGGGGCCAACGTCCTGACTTTC. This translates into CASSRVSGANVLTF.

The chain is built from TRBV15 and TRBJ1-2; D remains unclear. The CDR3 contains 15 residues. V was trimmed by 0 bases and J by 4 bases, leaving 12 bases between them. Germline V gene data show CDR1 as LNHNV and CDR2 as YYDKDF (reference sequence). CDR3 sequence: CATSREGAQFYGYTF. For the CDR3, the DNA is TGTGCCACCAGCAGAGAGGGCGCCCAGTTCTATGGCTACACCTTC.

The count of this clonotype is one. The V call is TRBV12-3 or TRBV12-4, the J call TRBJ2-7; TRBD2 might be the D (5 bases). Trimming removed 0 bases at V and 4 bases at J, with 10 bases between. CDR3 length equals 14 residues. The DNA of the CDR3 is TGTGCCAGCAGTTTAGCCCTACTAGAGTACGAGCAGTACTTC. Its translation: CASSLALLEYEQYF.